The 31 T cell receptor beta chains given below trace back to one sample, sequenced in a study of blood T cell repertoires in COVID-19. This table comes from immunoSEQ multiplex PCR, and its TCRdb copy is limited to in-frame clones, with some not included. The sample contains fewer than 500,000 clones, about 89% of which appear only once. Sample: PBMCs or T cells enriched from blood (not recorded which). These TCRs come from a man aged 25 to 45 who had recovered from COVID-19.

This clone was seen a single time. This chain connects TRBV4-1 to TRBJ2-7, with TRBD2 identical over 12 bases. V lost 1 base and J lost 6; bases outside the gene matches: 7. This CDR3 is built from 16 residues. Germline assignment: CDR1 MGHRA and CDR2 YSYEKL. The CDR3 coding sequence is TGCGCCAGCAGCCAAGGGCTAGCGGGGGGGCCCGGCGAGCAGTACTTC. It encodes CASSQGLAGGPGEQYF.

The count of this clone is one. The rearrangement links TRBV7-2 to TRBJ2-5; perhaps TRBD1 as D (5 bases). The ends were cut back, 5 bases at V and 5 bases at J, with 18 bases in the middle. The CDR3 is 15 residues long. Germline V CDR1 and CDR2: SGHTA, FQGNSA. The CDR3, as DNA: TGTGCCAGCAGCCCCCTGACAGCCTCGGCGGAGACCCAGTACTTC. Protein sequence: CASSPLTASAETQYF.

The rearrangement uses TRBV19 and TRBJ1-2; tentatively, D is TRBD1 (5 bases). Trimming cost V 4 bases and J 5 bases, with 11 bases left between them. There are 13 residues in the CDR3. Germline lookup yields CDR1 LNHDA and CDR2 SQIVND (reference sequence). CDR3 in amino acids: CASSTGLKYGYTF. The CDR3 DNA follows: TGTGCCAGTAGTACAGGGTTGAAGTATGGCTACACCTTC.

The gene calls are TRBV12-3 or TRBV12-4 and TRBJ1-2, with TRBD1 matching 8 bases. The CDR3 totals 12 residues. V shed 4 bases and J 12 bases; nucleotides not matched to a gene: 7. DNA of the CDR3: TGTGCCAGCAGTTCATCCAGGGGGCGGAACACCTTC. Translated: CASSSSRGRNTF.

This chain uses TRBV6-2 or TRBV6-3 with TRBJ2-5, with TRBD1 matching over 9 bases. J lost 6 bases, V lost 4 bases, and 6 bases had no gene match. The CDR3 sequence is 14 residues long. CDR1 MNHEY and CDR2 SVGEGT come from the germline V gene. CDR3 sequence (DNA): TGTGCCAGCAGTTCCGGGACAGGGTTGAAGACCCAGTACTTC. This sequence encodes CASSSGTGLKTQYF.

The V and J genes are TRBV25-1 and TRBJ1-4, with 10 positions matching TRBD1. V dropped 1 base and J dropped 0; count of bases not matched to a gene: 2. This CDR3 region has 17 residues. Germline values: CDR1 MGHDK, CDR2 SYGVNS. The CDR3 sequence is CASSELGQGTTNEKLFF. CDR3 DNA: TGTGCCAGCAGTGAATTGGGACAGGGGACAACTAATGAAAAACTGTTTTTT.

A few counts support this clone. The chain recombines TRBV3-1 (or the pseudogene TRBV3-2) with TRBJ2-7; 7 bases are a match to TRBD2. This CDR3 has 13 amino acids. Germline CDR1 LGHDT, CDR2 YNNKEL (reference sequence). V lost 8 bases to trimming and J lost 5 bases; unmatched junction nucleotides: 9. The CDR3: CASGGTSGNEQYF. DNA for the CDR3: TGTGCCAGCGGAGGAACGAGCGGGAACGAGCAGTACTTC.

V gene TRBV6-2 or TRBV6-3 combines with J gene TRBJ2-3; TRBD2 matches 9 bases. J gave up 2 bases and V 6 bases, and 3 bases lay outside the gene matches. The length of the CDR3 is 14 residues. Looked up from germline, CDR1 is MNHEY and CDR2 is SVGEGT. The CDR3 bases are TGTGCCAGCAGCGGCGGGGGGGCCACAGATACGCAGTATTTT. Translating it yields CASSGGGATDTQYF.

The CDR3 loop is CASSLERYSNQPQHF. CDR3 in DNA: TGTGCCAGCAGCTTAGAACGGTATAGCAATCAGCCCCAGCATTTT. The rearrangement joins TRBV7-2 to TRBJ1-5; D gene uncertain. Trimming took 1 base from V and 0 from J, leaving 7 bases between them. This CDR3 is 15 amino acids long. From germline, CDR1 is SGHTA and CDR2 FQGNSA.

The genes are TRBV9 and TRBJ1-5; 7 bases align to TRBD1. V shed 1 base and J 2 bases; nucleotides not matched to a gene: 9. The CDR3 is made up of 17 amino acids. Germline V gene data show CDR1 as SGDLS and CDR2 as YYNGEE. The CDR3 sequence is CASSVKEGALGNQPQHF. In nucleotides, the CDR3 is TGTGCCAGCAGCGTAAAGGAGGGGGCGCTGGGCAATCAGCCCCAGCATTTT.

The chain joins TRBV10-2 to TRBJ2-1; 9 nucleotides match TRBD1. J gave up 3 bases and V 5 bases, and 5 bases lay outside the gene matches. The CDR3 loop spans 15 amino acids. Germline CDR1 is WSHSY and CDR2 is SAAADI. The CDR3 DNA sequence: TGCGCCAGCAGTTCCGGGACAGGGATCTACAATGAGCAGTTCTTC. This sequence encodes CASSSGTGIYNEQFF.

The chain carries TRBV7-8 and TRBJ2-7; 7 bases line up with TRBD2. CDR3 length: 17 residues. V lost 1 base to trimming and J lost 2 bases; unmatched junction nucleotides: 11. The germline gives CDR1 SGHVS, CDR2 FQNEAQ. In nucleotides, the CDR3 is TGTGCCAGCAGCTTAGGGGGTCGGCGCGGGGGACCCTACGAGCAGTACTTC. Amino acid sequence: CASSLGGRRGGPYEQYF.

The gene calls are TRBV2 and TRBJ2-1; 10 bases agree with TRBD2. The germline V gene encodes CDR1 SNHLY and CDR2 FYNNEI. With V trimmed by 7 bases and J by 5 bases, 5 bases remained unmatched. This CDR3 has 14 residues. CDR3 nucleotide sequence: TGTGCCAGCATTGGGACTAGCGACCACAATGAGCAGTTCTTC. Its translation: CASIGTSDHNEQFF.

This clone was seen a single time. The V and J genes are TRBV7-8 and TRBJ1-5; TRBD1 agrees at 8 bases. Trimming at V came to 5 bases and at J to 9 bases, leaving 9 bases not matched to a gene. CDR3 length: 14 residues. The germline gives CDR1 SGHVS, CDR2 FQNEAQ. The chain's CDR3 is CASSLGQATGPQHF. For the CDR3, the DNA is TGTGCCAGCAGCCTGGGACAGGCTACGGGGCCCCAGCATTTT. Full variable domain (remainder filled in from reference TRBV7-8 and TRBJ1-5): GAGVSQSPRYKVAKRGQDVALRCDPISGHVSLFWYQQALGQGPEFLTYFQNEAQLDKSGLPSDRFFAERPEGSVSTLKIQRTQQEDSAVYLCASSLGQATGPQHFGDGTRLSIL.

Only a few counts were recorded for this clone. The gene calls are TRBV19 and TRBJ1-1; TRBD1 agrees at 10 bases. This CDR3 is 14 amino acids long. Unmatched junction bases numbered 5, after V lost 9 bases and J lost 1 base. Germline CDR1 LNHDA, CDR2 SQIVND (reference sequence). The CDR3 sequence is CASRDRGPNTEAFF. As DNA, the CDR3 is TGTGCCAGCCGGGACAGGGGACCGAACACTGAAGCTTTCTTT.

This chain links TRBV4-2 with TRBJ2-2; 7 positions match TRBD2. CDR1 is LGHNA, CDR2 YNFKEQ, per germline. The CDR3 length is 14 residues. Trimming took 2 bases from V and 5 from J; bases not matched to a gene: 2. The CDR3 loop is CASSQREGTGELFF. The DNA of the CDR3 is TGTGCCAGCAGCCAAAGGGAGGGGACCGGGGAGCTGTTTTTT.

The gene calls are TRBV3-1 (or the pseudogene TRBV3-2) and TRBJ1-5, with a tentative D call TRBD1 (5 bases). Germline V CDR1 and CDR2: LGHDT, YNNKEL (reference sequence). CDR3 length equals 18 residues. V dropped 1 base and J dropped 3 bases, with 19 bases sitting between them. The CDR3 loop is CASSQAGSIGVFNQPQHF. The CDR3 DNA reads TGTGCCAGCAGCCAAGCGGGTTCTATAGGGGTTTTCAATCAGCCCCAGCATTTT.

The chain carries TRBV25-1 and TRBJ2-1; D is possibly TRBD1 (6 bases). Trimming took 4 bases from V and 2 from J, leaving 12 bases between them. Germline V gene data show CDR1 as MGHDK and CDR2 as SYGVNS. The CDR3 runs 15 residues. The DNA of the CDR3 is TGTGCCAGCAGTGGGGCAGGGGCCACCTACAATGAGCAGTTCTTC. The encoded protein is CASSGAGATYNEQFF.

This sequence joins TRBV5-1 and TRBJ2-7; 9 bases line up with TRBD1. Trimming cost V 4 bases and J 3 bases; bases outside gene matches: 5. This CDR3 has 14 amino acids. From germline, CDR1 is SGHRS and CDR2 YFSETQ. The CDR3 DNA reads TGCGCCAGCAGCCCGGGGACAGGGATCTACGAGCAGTACTTC. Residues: CASSPGTGIYEQYF.

The CDR3: CASSSIPTVTNEKLFF. The DNA for the CDR3 is TGTGCCAGCAGCTCCATTCCGACAGTAACTAATGAAAAACTGTTTTTT. The rearrangement uses TRBV5-5 and TRBJ1-4; possible D gene TRBD1, 5 bases. CDR1 and CDR2 from the germline V gene are SGHKS and YYEKEE (reference sequence). The CDR3 consists of 16 residues. Trimming took 3 bases from V and 1 from J, leaving 13 bases between them.

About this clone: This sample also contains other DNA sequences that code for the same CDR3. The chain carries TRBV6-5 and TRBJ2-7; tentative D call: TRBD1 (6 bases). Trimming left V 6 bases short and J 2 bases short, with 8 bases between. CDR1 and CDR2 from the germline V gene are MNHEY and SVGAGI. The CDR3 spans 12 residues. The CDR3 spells CASSRTAYEQYF. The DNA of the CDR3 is TGTGCCAGCAGCCGGACAGCCTACGAGCAGTACTTC.

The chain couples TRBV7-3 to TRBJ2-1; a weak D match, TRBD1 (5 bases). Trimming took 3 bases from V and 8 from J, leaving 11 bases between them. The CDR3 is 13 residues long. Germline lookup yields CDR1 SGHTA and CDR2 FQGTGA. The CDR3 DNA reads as TGTGCCAGCAGCTTCGGCAGGGCGGATGAGCAGTTCTTC. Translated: CASSFGRADEQFF.

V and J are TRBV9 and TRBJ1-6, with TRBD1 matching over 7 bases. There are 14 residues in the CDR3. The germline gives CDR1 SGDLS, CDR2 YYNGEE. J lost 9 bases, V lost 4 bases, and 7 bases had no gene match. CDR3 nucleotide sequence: TGTGCCAGCAGCCCAGAGGGGGCTGGTTCACCCCTCCACTTT. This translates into CASSPEGAGSPLHF.

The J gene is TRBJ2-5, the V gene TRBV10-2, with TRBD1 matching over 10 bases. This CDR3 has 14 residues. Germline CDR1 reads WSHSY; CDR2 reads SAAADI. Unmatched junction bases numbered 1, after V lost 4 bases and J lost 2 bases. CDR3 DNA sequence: TGCGCCAGCAGTGGGGGACAGGGGCAAGAGACCCAGTACTTC. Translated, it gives CASSGGQGQETQYF.

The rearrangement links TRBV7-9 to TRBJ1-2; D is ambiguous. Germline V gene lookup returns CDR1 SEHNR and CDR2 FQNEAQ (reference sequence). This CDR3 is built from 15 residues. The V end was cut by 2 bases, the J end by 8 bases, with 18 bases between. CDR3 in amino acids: CASSLFTDPSWGYTF. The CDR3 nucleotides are TGTGCCAGCAGCTTATTTACAGACCCCAGTTGGGGCTACACCTTC.

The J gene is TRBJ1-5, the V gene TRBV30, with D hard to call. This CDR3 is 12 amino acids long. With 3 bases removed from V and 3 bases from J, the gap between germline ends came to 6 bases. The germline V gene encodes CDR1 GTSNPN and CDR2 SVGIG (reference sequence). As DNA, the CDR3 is TGTGCCTGGAGGGCATACAATCAGCCCCAGCATTTT. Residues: CAWRAYNQPQHF.

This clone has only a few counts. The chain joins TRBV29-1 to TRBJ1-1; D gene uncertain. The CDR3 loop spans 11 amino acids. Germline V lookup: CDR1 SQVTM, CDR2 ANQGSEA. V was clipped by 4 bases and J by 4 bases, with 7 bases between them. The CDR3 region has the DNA TGCAGCGTTGTATCTTCCACTGAAGCTTTCTTT. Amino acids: CSVVSSTEAFF.

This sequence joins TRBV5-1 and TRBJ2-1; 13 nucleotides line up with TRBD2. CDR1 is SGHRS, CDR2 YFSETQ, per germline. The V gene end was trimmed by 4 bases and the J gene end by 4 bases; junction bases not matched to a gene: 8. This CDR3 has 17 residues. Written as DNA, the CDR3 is TGCGCCAGCAGCCCCGGAATACTAGCGGGGGGGTACAATGAGCAGTTCTTC. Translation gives CASSPGILAGGYNEQFF.

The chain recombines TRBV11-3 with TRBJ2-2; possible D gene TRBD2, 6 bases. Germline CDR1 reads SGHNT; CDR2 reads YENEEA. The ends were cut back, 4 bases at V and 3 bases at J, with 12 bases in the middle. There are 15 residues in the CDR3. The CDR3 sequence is CASSSGTGDTGELFF. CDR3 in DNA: TGTGCCAGCAGCTCCGGGACGGGGGACACCGGGGAGCTGTTTTTT. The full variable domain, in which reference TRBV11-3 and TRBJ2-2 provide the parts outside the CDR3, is EAGVVQSPRYKIIEKKQPVAFWCNPISGHNTLYWYLQNLGQGPELLIRYENEEAVDDSQLPKDRFSAERLKGVDSTLKIQPAELGDSAVYLCASSSGTGDTGELFFGEGSRLTVL.

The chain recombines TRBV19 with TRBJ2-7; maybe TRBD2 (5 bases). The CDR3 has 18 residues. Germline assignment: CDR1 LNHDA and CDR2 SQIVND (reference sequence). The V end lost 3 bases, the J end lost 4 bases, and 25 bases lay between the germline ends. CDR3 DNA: TGTGCCAGTAGTATTTTGTTTTCCGCTAGCCGGGCCCCTTACGAGCAGTACTTC. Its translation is CASSILFSASRAPYEQYF.

The CDR3 spells CASHPGAGGAETQYF. Here the CDR3 DNA reads TGCGCCAGCCATCCCGGAGCGGGGGGCGCGGAGACCCAGTACTTC. The chain is built from TRBV5-1 and TRBJ2-5; 9 bases match TRBD2. The V gene end was trimmed by 7 bases and the J gene end by 5 bases; junction bases not matched to a gene: 12. CDR1 is SGHRS and CDR2 is YFSETQ in the germline V gene. This CDR3 contains 15 residues.